This is a list of T cell receptor beta chains from one sample in a study of blood T cell repertoires in COVID-19. Data came from immunoSEQ multiplex PCR; TCRdb stores just in-frame clones and leaves some out. This sample yields tens of thousands of clones, of which around 84% are seen a single time; just over 35% belongs to the top ten. Sequencing was performed on peripheral blood. The receptors were sampled from a man aged 80 or over with acute or convalescent COVID-19. The CDR3 runs from the conserved cysteine through the conserved F or W. The D gene is left open where the match is weak. Clone size is given for some rows only: seen once, a few or many times, or a class if the clone is expanded.

.	.	TRBV14	TRBJ2-3	TGTGCCAGCAGCCCAAGAGGCCGCGGGAATACGCAGTATTTT	CASSPRGRGNTQYF
.	.	TRBV15	TRBJ1-2	TGTGCCACCAGCAGAGACAACTCAGGGCCGGGCGGCTACACCTTC	CATSRDNSGPGGYTF
.	.	TRBV3-1/TRBV3-2	TRBJ2-1	TGTGCCAGCAGCAGACGGGATGAGCAGTTCTTC	CASSRRDEQFF
once	TRBD1	TRBV19	TRBJ2-3	TGTGCCAGTAGTAGAGGGACAGGGGCCACAGATACGCAGTATTTT	CASSRGTGATDTQYF
.	.	TRBV5-4	TRBJ2-2	TGTGCCAGCAGCTTGGGCGGGGCTTTGACCGGGGAGCTGTTTTTT	CASSLGGALTGELFF
.	TRBD1	TRBV30	TRBJ1-2	TGTGCCTGGAGCCGGGACAGGGCTCAAACTTATGGCTACACCTTC	CAWSRDRAQTYGYTF
.	.	TRBV11-2	TRBJ1-3	TGTGCCAGCAGCTTGTCCCTTGGAAACACCATATATTTT	CASSLSLGNTIYF
few	TRBD2	TRBV9	TRBJ2-1	TGTGCCAGCAGCGCTGGGACTACCAATGAGCAGTTCTTC	CASSAGTTNEQFF
.	.	TRBV27	TRBJ2-5	TGTGCCAGCAGTTCAAGCAGAGGGACCCAGTACTTC	CASSSSRGTQYF
.	TRBD2	TRBV7-9	TRBJ2-5	TGTGCCAGCAGCTTAGGCCCCGGACTAGAAGAGACCCAGTACTTC	CASSLGPGLEETQYF
.	TRBD2	TRBV12-5	TRBJ2-1	TGTGCTAGTGGCCTGGGGGGGAGTGGGCCCAATGAGCAGTTCTTC	CASGLGGSGPNEQFF
.	.	TRBV19	TRBJ1-6	TGTGCCAGTAGAGTACAGGGTGATTCACCCCTCCACTTT	CASRVQGDSPLHF
.	.	TRBV30	TRBJ1-2	TGTGCCTGCAAGACAGCTTTCTATGGCTACACCTTC	CACKTAFYGYTF
.	.	TRBV23-1	TRBJ1-1	TGCGCCAGCAGTCAATCTAGGGGTGAAGCTTTCTTT	CASSQSRGEAFF
once	.	TRBV11-2	TRBJ1-2	TGTGCCAGCAGCCTACAGGGCTATGGCTACACCTTC	CASSLQGYGYTF
.	.	TRBV27	TRBJ1-2	TGTGCCAGCAGTTTATCGGGGGGAGGTGGCTACACCTTC	CASSLSGGGGYTF
.	.	TRBV18	TRBJ2-2	TGTGCCAGCTCACCGGACAGAAATAGGGCCGGGGAGCTGTTTTTT	CASSPDRNRAGELFF
.	TRBD1	TRBV2	TRBJ2-5	TGTGCCAGGGGACAGGGGGTGGGGCAAGAGACCCAGTACTTC	CARGQGVGQETQYF
.	.	TRBV2	TRBJ2-2	TGTGCCAGCAGGAGGTCCAGGGGCACCGGGGAGCTGTTTTTT	CASRRSRGTGELFF
.	.	TRBV4-1	TRBJ2-7	TGCGCCAGCAGCCAAGTGTCTAGCCCTGTCTACGAGCAGTACTTC	CASSQVSSPVYEQYF
.	TRBD1	TRBV6-6	TRBJ2-5	TGTGCCAGCAGTTACCGGGCAGGGGGTGGGGAGACCCAGTACTTC	CASSYRAGGGETQYF
.	TRBD1	TRBV5-4	TRBJ1-4	TGTGCCAGCAGCGCAAGACAGGGGCAAAATGAAAAACTGTTTTTT	CASSARQGQNEKLFF
once	.	TRBV19	TRBJ2-1	TGTGCCAGTAGTATTGGTCCCATCCTAGCGACCACCACTTACAATGAGCAGTTCTTC	CASSIGPILATTTYNEQFF
.	TRBD1	TRBV3-1/TRBV3-2	TRBJ2-5	TGTGCCAGCAGCCCTTTTAGGGGGCATTGGGAGACCCAGTACTTC	CASSPFRGHWETQYF
.	.	TRBV10-1	TRBJ2-7	TGCGCCACTCGGGTCCCTCCCTACGAGCAGTACTTC	CATRVPPYEQYF
once	.	TRBV7-2	TRBJ2-6	TGTGCCAGCAGCTCCAGGCGGCAGGGAAATTCTGGGGCCAACGTCCTGACTTTC	CASSSRRQGNSGANVLTF